This T cell receptor beta chain came from a study of blood T cell repertoires in COVID-19. The protocol was immunoSEQ multiplex PCR, while the TCRdb copy is restricted to in-frame clones and leaves out a portion. The table records about 44,000 clones, roughly 73% of them present only once. Trimming took off 8 bases at V and 1 base at J, with 8 bases between the two ends. Germline V lookup: CDR1 MNHEY, CDR2 SVGAGI. The CDR3 sequence is 13 residues long. Sequenced: peripheral blood. The genes are TRBV6-5 and TRBJ2-2; no definite D call. This sequence originates from a man older than 75 with acute or convalescent COVID-19. CDR3 sequence (DNA): TGTGCCAGCCTAGAAGGGAACACCGGGGAGCTGTTTTTT. Its translation is CASLEGNTGELFF.